These 15 T cell receptor beta chains came from one sample sequenced in a study of shared clonotypes between healthy human individuals. Assay used: immunoSEQ multiplex PCR; TCRdb lists only in-frame clones, some missing. The sample holds 760,000 or so clones, about 96% seen once. CD45RO-negative, CCR7-positively selected cells formed the naive CD8 fraction, excluding terminally differentiated effector memory CD45RA+ cells. The specimen was naive CD8+ T cells sorted from blood. These receptors were taken from a man aged 30 to 39 in good health.

The CDR3 protein is CASSWTGGSNQPQHF. The CDR3, as DNA: TGTGCCAGCAGCTGGACAGGGGGCAGCAATCAGCCCCAGCATTTT. The gene calls are TRBV7-9 and TRBJ1-5, with 11 bases identical to TRBD1. V shed 4 bases, J shed 1 base, and the junction held 0 bases outside the gene matches. Germline V gene lookup returns CDR1 SEHNR and CDR2 FQNEAQ (reference sequence). CDR3 length equals 15 residues.

V usage is TRBV19 and J usage is TRBJ1-4, with no clear D. Looked up from germline, CDR1 is LNHDA and CDR2 is SQIVND (reference sequence). Trimming stripped 3 bases from V and 7 bases from J, with 12 bases between. This CDR3 contains 14 residues. The CDR3 DNA sequence: TGTGCCAGTAGTATGGCGACTGGGCCTGAAAAACTGTTTTTT. Its protein product is CASSMATGPEKLFF. The full variable domain, completed using reference TRBV19 and TRBJ1-4, is DGGITQSPKYLFRKEGQNVTLSCEQNLNHDAMYWYRQDPGQGLRLIYYSQIVNDFQKGDIAEGYSVSREKKESFPLTVTSAQKNPTAFYLCASSMATGPEKLFFGSGTQLSVL.

This chain connects TRBV28 to TRBJ2-7; 9 bases match TRBD1. V was clipped by 6 bases and J by 4 bases; unmatched bases: 19. CDR3 length: 18 residues. Germline V gene lookup returns CDR1 MDHEN and CDR2 SYDVKM. CDR3: CASSNKRTGALSGYEQYF. The DNA of the CDR3 is TGTGCCAGCAGCAATAAACGGACAGGGGCGTTATCCGGGTACGAGCAGTACTTC.

The chain carries TRBV28 and TRBJ2-1; D remains unclear. CDR3 size: 11 residues. The V end lost 4 bases, the J end lost 8 bases, and 6 bases lay between the germline ends. Per germline, CDR1 MDHEN and CDR2 SYDVKM. CDR3 sequence reads: CASSSIYEQFF. CDR3 sequence (DNA): TGTGCCAGCAGTTCCATTTATGAGCAGTTCTTC.

The CDR3 is CASSLILAGGIINEQFF. CDR3 nucleotide sequence: TGTGCCAGCAGCTTAATTCTAGCGGGAGGGATAATCAATGAGCAGTTCTTC. V gene TRBV5-5 combines with J gene TRBJ2-1; the match to TRBD2 covers 12 bases. This CDR3 is built from 17 residues. V trimming: 2 bases; J trimming: 6 bases; junction bases outside the gene matches: 9. Germline V gene sequence: CDR1 SGHKS, CDR2 YYEKEE (reference sequence).

This chain uses TRBV9 with TRBJ2-1, with D tentatively TRBD2 (6 bases). Germline CDR1 SGDLS, CDR2 YYNGEE. V lost 3 bases to trimming and J lost 4 bases, with 17 bases between them. The CDR3 is 16 residues long. The CDR3, as DNA: TGTGCCAGCAGCGCGGCCTCCGGAGGGGCTTACAATGAGCAGTTCTTC. It specifies CASSAASGGAYNEQFF.

V is TRBV27 and J is TRBJ1-1; D is perhaps TRBD1 (5 bases). The V end lost 3 bases, the J end lost 4 bases, and 15 bases lay between the germline ends. Germline assignment: CDR1 MNHEY and CDR2 SMNVEV (reference sequence). The CDR3 extends over 15 amino acids. The CDR3 region is CASSLQGFGRTEAFF. Written as DNA, the CDR3 is TGTGCCAGCAGTTTGCAGGGTTTCGGACGCACTGAAGCTTTCTTT.

The V call is TRBV5-6, the J call TRBJ1-1; 8 bases align to TRBD1. Germline V gene sequence: CDR1 SGHDT, CDR2 YYEEEE. Losses at the gene ends were 4 bases for V and 5 bases for J; bases not matched to a gene: 1. The CDR3 totals 12 residues. The CDR3 spells CASSHRGTEAFF. The DNA of the CDR3 is TGTGCCAGCAGCCACAGGGGGACTGAAGCTTTCTTT. Variable domain in full (rest from reference TRBV5-6 and TRBJ1-1): DAGVTQSPTHLIKTRGQQVTLRCSPKSGHDTVSWYQQALGQGPQFIFQYYEEEERQRGNFPDRFSGHQFPNYSSELNVNALLLGDSALYLCASSHRGTEAFFGQGTRLTVV.

The chain combines TRBV5-1 with TRBJ2-7; unclear D gene. V was pared by 4 bases and J by 5 bases, with 16 bases between. The CDR3 is made up of 14 amino acids. CDR1 is SGHRS and CDR2 is YFSETQ in the germline V gene. In nucleotides, the CDR3 is TGCGCCAGCAGCCGTTGGGCCCCCGAGGACGAGCAGTACTTC. It encodes CASSRWAPEDEQYF.

The V gene is TRBV10-3, the J gene TRBJ1-3; D is uncertain. V gave up 11 bases and J gave up 0 bases, with 11 bases separating them. In germline, CDR1 is ENHRY, CDR2 SYGVKD. This CDR3 has 13 amino acids. This CDR3 reads CAALTSSGNTIYF. The CDR3 DNA is TGTGCCGCACTGACGAGCTCTGGAAACACCATATATTTT.

CDR3 nucleotide sequence: TGCGCCAGCAGTGAGTTCACGGCCTACGAGCAGTACTTC. It specifies CASSEFTAYEQYF. This chain connects TRBV10-2 to TRBJ2-7; D gene ambiguous. CDR1 WSHSY and CDR2 SAAADI come from the germline V gene. Trimming removed 1 base from V and 2 bases from J, with 6 bases in between. The CDR3 runs to 13 residues.

The CDR3 DNA reads as TGTGCCACCAGCAGAGACCAACAGGGTTCAAGCTATGGCTACACCTTC. This gives the protein CATSRDQQGSSYGYTF. The chain recombines TRBV15 with TRBJ1-2, with a possible D match to TRBD1 (6 bases). This CDR3 spans 16 amino acids. The V gene lost 0 bases and the J gene lost 4 bases, with 15 bases spanning the gap. CDR1 is LNHNV and CDR2 is YYDKDF in the germline V gene (reference sequence).

The rearrangement uses TRBV11-2 and TRBJ2-3; TRBD2 agrees at 12 bases. Germline loops: CDR1 SGHAT, CDR2 FQNNGV. This CDR3 is 18 amino acids long. After removal of 1 base from V and 3 bases from J, the junction contained 8 bases not matched to a gene. The CDR3 sequence is CASSLGGSGTSGTDTQYF. In DNA, the CDR3 is TGTGCCAGCAGCTTAGGGGGTTCCGGGACTAGCGGGACAGATACGCAGTATTTT. Together with reference TRBV11-2 and TRBJ2-3, the CDR3 gives the full variable domain: EAGVAQSPRYKIIEKRQSVAFWCNPISGHATLYWYQQILGQGPKLLIQFQNNGVVDDSQLPKDRFSAERLKGVDSTLKIQPAKLEDSAVYLCASSLGGSGTSGTDTQYFGPGTRLTVL.

The V call is TRBV13, the J call TRBJ1-2, with D possibly matching TRBD1 (5 bases). V dropped 5 bases and J dropped 7 bases, with 17 bases sitting between them. The CDR3 loop spans 14 amino acids. CDR1 is PRHDT, CDR2 FYEKMQ, per germline (reference sequence). DNA of the CDR3: TGTGCCAGCAGCGAGCGGGGCTTTTCGGTTGGCTACACCTTC. Its protein product is CASSERGFSVGYTF.

The gene calls are TRBV10-3 and TRBJ2-7; D perhaps matches TRBD1 (7 bases). The V gene's germline CDR1 is ENHRY and CDR2 SYGVKD. Deletions cut 7 bases from V and 7 bases from J, with 14 bases between. The CDR3 contains 12 residues. In DNA form, the CDR3 reads TGTGCCATCAATTCAGGGGGGTTTGAGCAGTACTTC. Encoded protein: CAINSGGFEQYF.